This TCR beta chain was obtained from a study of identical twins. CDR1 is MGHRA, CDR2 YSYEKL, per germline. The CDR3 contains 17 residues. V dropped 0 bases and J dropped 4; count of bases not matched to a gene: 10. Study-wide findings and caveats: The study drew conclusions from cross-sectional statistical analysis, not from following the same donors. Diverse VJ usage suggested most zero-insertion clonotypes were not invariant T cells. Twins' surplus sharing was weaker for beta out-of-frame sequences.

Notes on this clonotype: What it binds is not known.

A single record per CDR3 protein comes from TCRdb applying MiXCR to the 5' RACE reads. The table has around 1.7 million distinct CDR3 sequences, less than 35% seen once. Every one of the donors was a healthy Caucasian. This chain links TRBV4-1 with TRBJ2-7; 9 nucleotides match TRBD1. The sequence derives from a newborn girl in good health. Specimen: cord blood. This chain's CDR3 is CASSQDLGQGGMYEQYF. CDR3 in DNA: TGCGCCAGCAGCCAAGATTTGGGACAGGGAGGAATGTACGAGCAGTACTTC.